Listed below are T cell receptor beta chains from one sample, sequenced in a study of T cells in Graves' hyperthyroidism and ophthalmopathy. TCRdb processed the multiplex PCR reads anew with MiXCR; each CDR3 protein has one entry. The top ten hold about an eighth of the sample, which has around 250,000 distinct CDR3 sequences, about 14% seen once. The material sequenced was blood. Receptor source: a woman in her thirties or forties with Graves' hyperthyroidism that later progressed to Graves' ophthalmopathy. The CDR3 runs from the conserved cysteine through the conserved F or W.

CASSHTAQGPQYF | TRBJ2-7 | TRBV28
CASSLSGGLSYEQYF | TRBJ2-7 | TRBV27
CASSESGPTSITDTQYF | TRBJ2-3 | TRBV10-1
CASRRRETYDDTF | TRBJ1-2 | TRBV19
CASSLLASEQFF | TRBJ2-1 | TRBV28
CASSQDNQRFRDAGRYGYTF | TRBJ1-2 | TRBV4-1
CASNLQWDNYGYTF | TRBJ1-2 | TRBV5-6
CASSLLGGDYEQYF | TRBJ2-7 | TRBV6-1
CASTHSSGSRADTQYF | TRBJ2-3 | TRBV27
CASSWLASGGEETQYF | TRBJ2-5 | TRBV28
CASSYTGTNTGELFF | TRBJ2-2 | TRBV5-1